This T cell receptor beta chain was identified during a study of blood T cell repertoires in COVID-19. At the level of the study: From the United States, Italy and Spain came samples of acute and convalescent COVID-19.

The CDR3 is 15 amino acids. Trimming took off 4 bases at V and 4 bases at J, with 16 bases between the two ends. Germline CDR1 reads SGHTA; CDR2 reads FQGNSA. Methods used by the authors: Amplification of reference gene primers was used by the study to estimate nucleated cell counts. Assay used: immunoSEQ multiplex PCR; TCRdb lists only in-frame clones, some missing. D and trimming were read from the DNA, whereas the V and J calls and clone size are those reported in that table. This table has 250,000 or so clones, around 87% appearing once. Sequenced material: peripheral blood. The receptor was isolated from a woman between 40 and 55 years old who had recovered from COVID-19. The chain recombines TRBV7-2 with TRBJ1-2; D might be TRBD1 (5 bases). CDR3 bases: TGTGCCAGCAGCTGGGCCAGGGTGGGGGGCTATGGCTACACCTTC. Encoded protein: CASSWARVGGYGYTF.